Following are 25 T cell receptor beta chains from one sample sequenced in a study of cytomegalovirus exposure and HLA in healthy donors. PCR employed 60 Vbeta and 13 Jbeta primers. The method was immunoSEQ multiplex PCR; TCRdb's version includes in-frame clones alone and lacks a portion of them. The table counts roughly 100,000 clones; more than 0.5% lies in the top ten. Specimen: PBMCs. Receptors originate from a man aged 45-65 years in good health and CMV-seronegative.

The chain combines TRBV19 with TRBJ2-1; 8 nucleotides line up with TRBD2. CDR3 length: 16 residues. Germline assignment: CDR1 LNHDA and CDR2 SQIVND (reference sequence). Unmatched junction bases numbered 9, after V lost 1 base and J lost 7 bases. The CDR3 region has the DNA TGTGCCAGTAGTATAGGGAGCGGGAGTGGTAGGAATGAGCAGTTCTTC. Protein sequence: CASSIGSGSGRNEQFF.

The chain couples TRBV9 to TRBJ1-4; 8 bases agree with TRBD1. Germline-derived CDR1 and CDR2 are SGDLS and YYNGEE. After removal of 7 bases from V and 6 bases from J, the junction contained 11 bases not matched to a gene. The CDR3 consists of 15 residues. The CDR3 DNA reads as TGTGCCAGCGGACAGGGCTTCCTAAGAGATGAAAAACTGTTTTTT. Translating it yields CASGQGFLRDEKLFF. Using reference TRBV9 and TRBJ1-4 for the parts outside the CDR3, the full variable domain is DSGVTQTPKHLITATGQRVTLRCSPRSGDLSVYWYQQSLDQGLQFLIQYYNGEERAKGNILERFSAQQFPDLHSELNLSSLELGDSALYFCASGQGFLRDEKLFFGSGTQLSVL.

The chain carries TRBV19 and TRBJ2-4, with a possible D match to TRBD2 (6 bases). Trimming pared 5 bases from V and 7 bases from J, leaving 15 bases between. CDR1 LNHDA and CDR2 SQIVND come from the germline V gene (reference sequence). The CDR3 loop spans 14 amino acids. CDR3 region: CASSSSGVLNIQYF. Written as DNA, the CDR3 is TGTGCCAGTAGTTCGTCGGGGGTCTTGAACATTCAGTACTTC.

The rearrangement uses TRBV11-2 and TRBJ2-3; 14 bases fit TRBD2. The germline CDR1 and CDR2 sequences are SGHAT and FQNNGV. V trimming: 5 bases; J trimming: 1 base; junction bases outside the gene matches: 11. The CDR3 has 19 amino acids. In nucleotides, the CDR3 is TGTGCCAGCAGCCGGAGACTAGCGGGGGGGCAAGGGCGCACAGATACGCAGTATTTT. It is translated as CASSRRLAGGQGRTDTQYF.

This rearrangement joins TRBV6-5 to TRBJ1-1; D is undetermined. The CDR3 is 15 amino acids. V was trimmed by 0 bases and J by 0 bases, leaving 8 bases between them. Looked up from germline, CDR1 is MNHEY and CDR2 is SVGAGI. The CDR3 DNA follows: TGTGCCAGCAGTTACTCCCCCGTTGTGAACACTGAAGCTTTCTTT. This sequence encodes CASSYSPVVNTEAFF.

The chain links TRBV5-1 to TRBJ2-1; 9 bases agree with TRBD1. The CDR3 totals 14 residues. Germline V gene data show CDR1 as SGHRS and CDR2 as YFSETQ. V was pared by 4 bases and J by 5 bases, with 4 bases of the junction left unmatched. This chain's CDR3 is CASSKDRGDNEQFF. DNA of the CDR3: TGCGCCAGCAGCAAGGACAGGGGCGACAATGAGCAGTTCTTC.

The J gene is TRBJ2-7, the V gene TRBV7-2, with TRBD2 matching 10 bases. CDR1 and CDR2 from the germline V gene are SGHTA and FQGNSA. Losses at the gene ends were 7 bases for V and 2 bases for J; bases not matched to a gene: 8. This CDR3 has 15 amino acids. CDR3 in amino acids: CASMMDSGGAYEQYF. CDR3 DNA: TGTGCCAGCATGATGGACAGCGGGGGGGCCTACGAGCAGTACTTC.

The CDR3 sequence: CASSAGQTNQPQHF. CDR3 nucleotides: TGTGCCAGCAGCGCGGGACAGACCAATCAGCCCCAGCATTTT. The V and J genes are TRBV7-9 and TRBJ1-5; 7 bases fit TRBD1. Germline V gene sequence: CDR1 SEHNR, CDR2 FQNEAQ (reference sequence). CDR3 length: 14 residues. V trimming: 5 bases; J trimming: 3 bases; junction bases outside the gene matches: 4.

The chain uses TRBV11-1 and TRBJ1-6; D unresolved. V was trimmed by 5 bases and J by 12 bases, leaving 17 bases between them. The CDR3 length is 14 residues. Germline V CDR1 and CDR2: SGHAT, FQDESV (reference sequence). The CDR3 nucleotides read TGTGCCAGCAGCAAAATTGATGAGGCCCTACCCCTCCACTTT. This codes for CASSKIDEALPLHF.

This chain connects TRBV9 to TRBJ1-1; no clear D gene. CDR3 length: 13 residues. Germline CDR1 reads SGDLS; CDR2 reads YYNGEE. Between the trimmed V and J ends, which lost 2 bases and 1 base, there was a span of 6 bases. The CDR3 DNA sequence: TGTGCCAGCAGCGTGAGGCCGAACACTGAAGCTTTCTTT. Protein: CASSVRPNTEAFF.

In nucleotides, the CDR3 is TGCGCCAGCAGCCAAGATTGGACAAGACCCTACGAGCAGTACTTC. It yields the protein CASSQDWTRPYEQYF. The chain combines TRBV4-1 with TRBJ2-7; maybe TRBD1 (5 bases). This CDR3 has 15 amino acids. Germline V gene lookup returns CDR1 MGHRA and CDR2 YSYEKL. V was pared by 0 bases and J by 2 bases, with 11 bases between.

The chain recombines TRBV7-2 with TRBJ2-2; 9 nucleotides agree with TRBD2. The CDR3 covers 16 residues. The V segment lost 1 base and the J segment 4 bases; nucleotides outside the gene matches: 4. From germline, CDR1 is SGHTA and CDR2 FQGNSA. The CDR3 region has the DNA TGTGCCAGCAGCTTAGTTAGCGGGAGCTTCACCGGGGAGCTGTTTTTT. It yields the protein CASSLVSGSFTGELFF.

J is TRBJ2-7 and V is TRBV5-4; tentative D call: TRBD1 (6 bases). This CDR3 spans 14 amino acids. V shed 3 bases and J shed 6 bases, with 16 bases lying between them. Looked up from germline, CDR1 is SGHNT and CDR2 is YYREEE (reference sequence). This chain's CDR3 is CASSSRDTGGEQYF. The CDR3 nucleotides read TGTGCCAGCAGCTCCCGGGACACCGGAGGCGAGCAGTACTTC.

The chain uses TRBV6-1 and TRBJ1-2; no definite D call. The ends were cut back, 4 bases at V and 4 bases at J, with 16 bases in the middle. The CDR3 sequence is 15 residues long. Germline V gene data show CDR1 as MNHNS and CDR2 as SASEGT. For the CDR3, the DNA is TGTGCCAGCAGTGTGGGCCCGGGGTTCTTCTATGGCTACACCTTC. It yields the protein CASSVGPGFFYGYTF.

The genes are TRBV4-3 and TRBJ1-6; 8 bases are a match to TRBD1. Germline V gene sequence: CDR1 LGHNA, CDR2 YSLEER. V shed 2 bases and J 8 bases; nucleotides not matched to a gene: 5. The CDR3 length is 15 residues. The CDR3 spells CASSQTTTGDSPLHF. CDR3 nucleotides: TGCGCCAGCAGCCAAACCACGACAGGGGATTCACCCCTCCACTTT.

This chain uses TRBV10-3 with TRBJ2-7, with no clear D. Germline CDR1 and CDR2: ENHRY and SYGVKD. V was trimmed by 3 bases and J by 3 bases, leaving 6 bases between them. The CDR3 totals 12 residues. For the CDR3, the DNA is TGTGCCATCAGTGAATGGAGCTACGAGCAGTACTTC. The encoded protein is CAISEWSYEQYF.

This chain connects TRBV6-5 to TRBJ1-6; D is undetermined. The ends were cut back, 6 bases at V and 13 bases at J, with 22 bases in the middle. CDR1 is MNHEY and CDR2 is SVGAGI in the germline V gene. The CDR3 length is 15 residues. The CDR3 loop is CASSPFNGAVIPLHF. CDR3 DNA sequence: TGTGCCAGCAGCCCTTTCAACGGAGCCGTTATTCCCCTCCACTTT.

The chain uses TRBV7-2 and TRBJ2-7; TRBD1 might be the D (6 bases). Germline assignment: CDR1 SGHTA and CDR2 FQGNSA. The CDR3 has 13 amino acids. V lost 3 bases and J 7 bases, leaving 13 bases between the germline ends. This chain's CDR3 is CASSLADSIEQYF. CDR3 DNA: TGTGCCAGCAGCTTGGCGGACAGCATTGAGCAGTACTTC.

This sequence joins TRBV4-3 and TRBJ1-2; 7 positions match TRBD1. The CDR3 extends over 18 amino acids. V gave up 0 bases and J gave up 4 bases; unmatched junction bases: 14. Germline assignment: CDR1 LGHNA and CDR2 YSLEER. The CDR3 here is CASSQEALVGGWGYGYTF. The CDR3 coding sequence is TGCGCCAGCAGCCAAGAGGCTTTGGTAGGGGGCTGGGGCTATGGCTACACCTTC.

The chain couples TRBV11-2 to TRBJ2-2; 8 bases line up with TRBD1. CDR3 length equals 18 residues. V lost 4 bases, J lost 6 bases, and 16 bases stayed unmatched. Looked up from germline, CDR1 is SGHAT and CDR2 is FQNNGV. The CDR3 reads CASSSHPIGQGRSGELFF. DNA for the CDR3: TGTGCCAGCAGCTCCCATCCTATCGGACAGGGTAGATCCGGGGAGCTGTTTTTT.

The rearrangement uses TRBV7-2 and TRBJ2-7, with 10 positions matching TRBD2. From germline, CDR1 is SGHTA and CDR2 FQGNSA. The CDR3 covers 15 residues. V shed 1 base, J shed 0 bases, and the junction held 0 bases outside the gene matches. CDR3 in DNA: TGTGCCAGCAGCTTAGAGCGGGGGGGCTCCTACGAGCAGTACTTC. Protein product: CASSLERGGSYEQYF.

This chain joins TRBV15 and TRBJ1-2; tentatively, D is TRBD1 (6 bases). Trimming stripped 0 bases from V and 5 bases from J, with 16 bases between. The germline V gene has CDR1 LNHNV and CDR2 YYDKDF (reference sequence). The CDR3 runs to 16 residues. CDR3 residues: CATSRDRGGVGYGYTF. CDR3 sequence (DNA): TGTGCCACCAGCAGAGATCGCGGGGGCGTGGGGTATGGCTACACCTTC.

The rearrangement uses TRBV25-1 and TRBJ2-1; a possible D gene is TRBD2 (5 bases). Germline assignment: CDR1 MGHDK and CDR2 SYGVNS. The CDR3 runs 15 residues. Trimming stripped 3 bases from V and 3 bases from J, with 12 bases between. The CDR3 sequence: CASSDFLGDYNEQFF. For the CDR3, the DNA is TGTGCCAGCAGTGACTTCTTGGGAGACTACAATGAGCAGTTCTTC.

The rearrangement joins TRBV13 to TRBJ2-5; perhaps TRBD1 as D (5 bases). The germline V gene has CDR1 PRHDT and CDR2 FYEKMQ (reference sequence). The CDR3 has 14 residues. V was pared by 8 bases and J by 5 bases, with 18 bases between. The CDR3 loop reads CASLDSRMEETQYF. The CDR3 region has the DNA TGTGCCAGCCTTGACAGCCGGATGGAGGAGACCCAGTACTTC.

CDR3 loop: CASSLGTRWELFF. Here the CDR3 DNA reads TGCGCCAGCAGCTTGGGGACTAGGTGGGAGCTGTTTTTT. The chain carries TRBV5-1 and TRBJ2-2; 7 nucleotides align to TRBD2. The germline CDR1 and CDR2 sequences are SGHRS and YFSETQ. The CDR3 has 13 residues. The J segment lost 9 bases and the V segment lost 0 bases, leaving 2 bases of the junction unmatched.